The 31 T cell receptor beta chains below all came from one sample that was sequenced in a study of cytomegalovirus exposure and HLA in healthy donors. PCR used 60 Vbeta primers and 13 Jbeta primers. Sequencing used immunoSEQ multiplex PCR; TCRdb keeps in-frame clones, though not all of them. The sample records about 170,000 clones, 73% being singletons. The specimen sequenced was PBMCs. Receptors originate from a woman aged 18-29 years in good health and CMV-seropositive.

In the case of this clone: The junction departs from germline at one end; a sequencing error may be responsible. V is TRBV7-9 and J is TRBJ2-7, with D unclear. CDR1 and CDR2 from the germline V gene are SEHNR and FQNEAQ (reference sequence). This CDR3 region has 15 residues. Written as DNA, the CDR3 is TGTTCCAGCAGCTTAGGCCGTCAGGCCACCTACGAGCAGTACTTC. It specifies CSSSLGRQATYEQYF.

This chain links TRBV4-1 with TRBJ1-1, with D perhaps matching TRBD1 (6 bases). The CDR3 contains 15 residues. The V gene lost 4 bases and the J gene lost 1 base, with 13 bases spanning the gap. Germline loops: CDR1 MGHRA, CDR2 YSYEKL. The CDR3 here is CASSRTGYENTEAFF. The CDR3, as DNA: TGCGCCAGCAGCCGAACAGGGTACGAGAACACTGAAGCTTTCTTT.

The rearrangement uses TRBV5-1 and TRBJ2-6, with 7 nucleotides matching TRBD1. CDR1 is SGHRS, CDR2 YFSETQ, per germline. CDR3 length: 15 residues. V lost 2 bases to trimming and J lost 4 bases; unmatched junction nucleotides: 3. CDR3 bases: TGCGCCAGCAGCTTAAGGGGGCGGGGGGCCAACGTCCTGACTTTC. Translating it yields CASSLRGRGANVLTF.

This chain uses TRBV14 with TRBJ2-7; TRBD1 agrees at 10 bases. Trimming took 1 base from V and 3 from J; bases not matched to a gene: 3. Germline V gene sequence: CDR1 SGHDN, CDR2 FVKESK. This CDR3 is built from 15 residues. CDR3 protein: CASSQGWDRGYEQYF. The CDR3 nucleotides read TGTGCCAGCAGCCAAGGTTGGGACAGGGGCTACGAGCAGTACTTC.

The CDR3, as DNA: TGTGCTAGTGGTTTGAGTAGGGGTCAAGGATATCAGCCCCAGCATTTT. Its protein product is CASGLSRGQGYQPQHF. J is TRBJ1-5 and V is TRBV12-5; D may be TRBD1 (5 bases). CDR1 and CDR2 from the germline V gene are LGHNT and FRNRAP. Trimming removed 2 bases at V and 5 bases at J, with 16 bases between. The CDR3 length is 16 residues.

This chain uses TRBV30 with TRBJ2-1; 16 bases align to TRBD2. Germline V lookup: CDR1 GTSNPN, CDR2 SVGIG (reference sequence). V was clipped by 5 bases and J by 9 bases; unmatched bases: 7. This CDR3 is built from 15 residues. The chain's CDR3 is CAWSGTSGGAGEQFF. CDR3 sequence (DNA): TGTGCCTGGTCCGGGACTAGCGGGGGGGCCGGTGAGCAGTTCTTC.

V usage is TRBV2 and J usage is TRBJ2-2; maybe TRBD1 (6 bases). The CDR3 extends over 15 amino acids. The V and J ends lost 5 bases and 3 bases respectively, with 13 bases between them. CDR1 is SNHLY, CDR2 FYNNEI, per germline. The CDR3 here is CASSRNTGYTGELFF. CDR3 in DNA: TGTGCCAGCAGTCGTAACACAGGGTACACCGGGGAGCTGTTTTTT. Full variable domain (remainder filled in from reference TRBV2 and TRBJ2-2): EPEVTQTPSHQVTQMGQEVILRCVPISNHLYFYWYRQILGQKVEFLVSFYNNEISEKSEIFDDQFSVERPDGSNFTLKIRSTKLEDSAMYFCASSRNTGYTGELFFGEGSRLTVL.

The chain links TRBV5-6 to TRBJ1-6; no reliable D call. With 0 bases removed from V and 0 bases from J, the gap between germline ends came to 7 bases. The CDR3 sequence is 16 residues long. Germline CDR1 reads SGHDT; CDR2 reads YYEEEE. The CDR3 DNA sequence: TGTGCCAGCAGCTTGGGGTGGAGCTCCTATAATTCACCCCTCCACTTT. It is translated as CASSLGWSSYNSPLHF.

This rearrangement joins TRBV5-1 to TRBJ2-3; D is perhaps TRBD1 (6 bases). In germline, CDR1 is SGHRS, CDR2 YFSETQ. V was clipped by 2 bases and J by 2 bases, with 12 bases between them. The length of the CDR3 is 15 residues. The CDR3 sequence is CASSFAGGHTDTQYF. The CDR3 bases are TGCGCCAGCAGCTTTGCTGGGGGCCACACAGATACGCAGTATTTT. The full variable domain, its missing parts supplied by reference TRBV5-1 and TRBJ2-3, is KAGVTQTPRYLIKTRGQQVTLSCSPISGHRSVSWYQQTPGQGLQFLFEYFSETQRNKGNFPGRFSGRQFSNSRSEMNVSTLELGDSALYLCASSFAGGHTDTQYFGPGTRLTVL.

The chain employs TRBV19 and TRBJ2-7, with D possibly matching TRBD1 (7 bases). This CDR3 spans 14 amino acids. From germline, CDR1 is LNHDA and CDR2 SQIVND (reference sequence). Trimming removed 4 bases from V and 3 bases from J, with 13 bases in between. CDR3 sequence reads: CASSTPGGIYEQYF. CDR3 DNA: TGTGCCAGTAGTACTCCAGGGGGGATCTACGAGCAGTACTTC.

The genes are TRBV7-9 and TRBJ1-3, with unresolved D. V was trimmed by 5 bases and J by 0 bases, leaving 11 bases between them. The germline V gene encodes CDR1 SEHNR and CDR2 FQNEAQ (reference sequence). The CDR3 has 15 amino acids. The CDR3 here is CASSGFGDSGNTIYF. As DNA, the CDR3 is TGTGCCAGCAGCGGGTTCGGAGACTCTGGAAACACCATATATTTT.

CDR3 sequence (DNA): TGTGCTAGTGGTCCGGGGGGGTATGGCTACACCTTC. Amino acid sequence: CASGPGGYGYTF. This chain uses TRBV12-5 with TRBJ1-2; D might be TRBD1 (5 bases). Germline lookup yields CDR1 LGHNT and CDR2 FRNRAP. The CDR3 totals 12 residues. The germline V and J ends were trimmed by 5 bases and 5 bases, with 9 bases remaining between them. The variable domain in full, with the rest retrieved from reference TRBV12-5 and TRBJ1-2, is DARVTQTPRHKVTEMGQEVTMRCQPILGHNTVFWYRQTMMQGLELLAYFRNRAPLDDSGMPKDRFSAEMPDATLATLKIQPSEPRDSAVYFCASGPGGYGYTFGSGTRLTVV.

The chain couples TRBV7-2 to TRBJ2-1; 9 bases line up with TRBD1. After removal of 4 bases from V and 9 bases from J, the junction contained 13 bases not matched to a gene. CDR1 is SGHTA, CDR2 FQGNSA, per germline. CDR3 size: 16 residues. The CDR3 reads CASSSPGQGATCEQFF. CDR3 bases: TGTGCCAGCAGCTCTCCGGGACAGGGCGCGACATGTGAGCAGTTCTTC.

This chain links TRBV27 with TRBJ1-1, with D possibly being TRBD1 (6 bases). Per the germline V gene, CDR1 is MNHEY and CDR2 is SMNVEV (reference sequence). The CDR3 runs 15 residues. The germline V and J ends were trimmed by 3 bases and 0 bases, with 11 bases remaining between them. The CDR3 bases are TGTGCCAGCAGTTTTGGGGGACAATTGAACACTGAAGCTTTCTTT. Translation: CASSFGGQLNTEAFF.

The V gene is TRBV7-8, the J gene TRBJ2-3; 11 nucleotides align to TRBD1. V was clipped by 5 bases and J by 7 bases; unmatched bases: 8. Germline V CDR1 and CDR2: SGHVS, FQNEAQ. The CDR3 spans 15 residues. CDR3 residues: CASSNRDRGFHTQYF. The CDR3 DNA sequence: TGTGCCAGCAGCAACCGGGACAGGGGGTTCCATACGCAGTATTTT.

The chain combines TRBV4-2 with TRBJ2-2; TRBD1 aligns across 8 bases. This CDR3 contains 16 residues. Germline CDR1 LGHNA, CDR2 YNFKEQ. V lost 4 bases, J lost 8 bases, and 12 bases stayed unmatched. The CDR3 nucleotides read TGTGCCAGCAGCCGTTTTCTCAGGGGGCTGGGTGGGGAGCTGTTTTTT. As protein: CASSRFLRGLGGELFF.

The chain has TRBV10-3 and TRBJ2-7, with a possible D match to TRBD1 (5 bases). There are 15 residues in the CDR3. Germline V gene lookup returns CDR1 ENHRY and CDR2 SYGVKD. Trimming removed 3 bases at V and 0 bases at J, with 12 bases between. The CDR3 DNA follows: TGTGCCATCAGTGACTCATCACAGGCCTCCTACGAGCAGTACTTC. As protein: CAISDSSQASYEQYF.

This chain links TRBV30 with TRBJ1-6, with D unclear. Looked up from germline, CDR1 is GTSNPN and CDR2 is SVGIG (reference sequence). Between the trimmed V and J ends, which lost 3 bases and 7 bases, there was a span of 10 bases. The CDR3 consists of 13 residues. This chain's CDR3 is CAWSGKENSPLHF. CDR3 sequence (DNA): TGTGCCTGGAGCGGGAAGGAAAATTCACCCCTCCACTTT.

The V call is TRBV28, the J call TRBJ2-7, with a tentative D call TRBD2 (6 bases). V was clipped by 4 bases and J by 0 bases, with 7 bases between them. The CDR3 sequence is 13 residues long. Germline V gene sequence: CDR1 MDHEN, CDR2 SYDVKM. In DNA form, the CDR3 reads TGTGCCAGCAGTTACGGGGGCTCCTACGAGCAGTACTTC. Its protein is CASSYGGSYEQYF.

There are a few counts of this clone. The chain recombines TRBV4-3 with TRBJ1-2, with 8 bases identical to TRBD1. Germline assignment: CDR1 LGHNA and CDR2 YSLEER. With V trimmed by 2 bases and J by 4 bases, 3 bases remained unmatched. The CDR3 contains 14 residues. The CDR3 DNA reads as TGCGCCAGCAGCCAAACTACAGGGGGCTATGGCTACACCTTC. Translating it yields CASSQTTGGYGYTF.

The gene calls are TRBV2 and TRBJ2-3, with 12 bases that match TRBD2. The ends lost 6 bases at V and 2 bases at J; junction bases unmatched: 6. Germline lookup yields CDR1 SNHLY and CDR2 FYNNEI. This CDR3 has 16 residues. The CDR3 loop reads CASSALAGGLTDTQYF. The CDR3 DNA reads TGTGCCAGCAGCGCACTAGCGGGGGGCCTCACAGATACGCAGTATTTT.

The gene calls are TRBV27 and TRBJ1-3; 8 bases agree with TRBD1. The V gene end was trimmed by 5 bases and the J gene end by 2 bases; junction bases not matched to a gene: 5. CDR3 length: 15 amino acids. Germline CDR1 reads MNHEY; CDR2 reads SMNVEV (reference sequence). CDR3 region: CASSARTGTGNTIYF. The CDR3 DNA reads TGTGCCAGCAGTGCACGGACAGGGACTGGAAACACCATATATTTT.

The CDR3 nucleotides read TGTGCCAGCTCACCGAGACTTACAGGGTTCACCGGGGAGCTGTTTTTT. Translating it yields CASSPRLTGFTGELFF. The chain recombines TRBV18 with TRBJ2-2; D may be TRBD1 (6 bases). Looked up from germline, CDR1 is KGHSH and CDR2 is LQKENI. This CDR3 region has 16 residues. With 3 bases removed from V and 4 bases from J, the gap between germline ends came to 15 bases.

This chain connects TRBV9 to TRBJ2-2; 13 bases are shared with TRBD2. J lost 4 bases, V lost 3 bases, and 9 bases had no gene match. Germline assignment: CDR1 SGDLS and CDR2 YYNGEE. The CDR3 is 18 amino acids. The CDR3 here is CASSARPWTSGSTGELFF. The CDR3 DNA reads TGTGCCAGCAGCGCGAGGCCCTGGACTAGCGGGAGCACCGGGGAGCTGTTTTTT.

CDR3 coding DNA: TGTGCCAGCAGTGAAGCGCCAGGGTCTGGCATTCAGTACTTC. Its translation is CASSEAPGSGIQYF. The rearrangement links TRBV6-1 to TRBJ2-4, with D perhaps TRBD1 (5 bases). The CDR3 sequence is 14 residues long. Deletions cut 0 bases from V and 9 bases from J, with 12 bases between. CDR1 is MNHNS and CDR2 is SASEGT in the germline V gene.

CDR3 sequence reads: CASSPPTGAHTDEQFF. The DNA for the CDR3 is TGTGCCAGCAGCCCCCCGACAGGGGCTCATACAGATGAGCAGTTCTTC. V gene TRBV9 combines with J gene TRBJ2-1; 8 bases agree with TRBD1. Germline lookup yields CDR1 SGDLS and CDR2 YYNGEE. Trimming cost V 4 bases and J 8 bases; bases outside gene matches: 14. This CDR3 has 16 residues.

The chain links TRBV4-3 to TRBJ2-1; the match to TRBD2 covers 11 bases. CDR1 is LGHNA, CDR2 YSLEER, per germline. Trimming removed 2 bases from V and 4 bases from J; junction bases left unmatched: 7. The CDR3 covers 17 residues. Here the CDR3 reads CASSQRPLAGGYNEQFF. CDR3 sequence (DNA): TGCGCCAGCAGCCAACGCCCCCTAGCGGGGGGATACAATGAGCAGTTCTTC.

CDR3 protein: CASSDPSARDTEAFF. The CDR3, as DNA: TGTGCCAGCAGCGACCCGTCCGCTCGGGACACTGAAGCTTTCTTT. J is TRBJ1-1 and V is TRBV7-6; D is ambiguous. CDR3 length equals 15 residues. CDR1 is SGHVS, CDR2 FNYEAQ, per germline. Trimming left V 5 bases short and J 3 bases short, with 16 bases between.

This clone was seen once. This CDR3 reads CASSKLTPQETQYF. The CDR3 nucleotides read TGTGCCAGCAGCAAACTAACGCCCCAAGAGACCCAGTACTTC. The chain joins TRBV7-2 to TRBJ2-5; no clear D. The CDR3 has 14 residues. The germline gives CDR1 SGHTA, CDR2 FQGNSA. The V end lost 5 bases, the J end lost 1 base, and 11 bases lay between the germline ends.

The chain is built from TRBV4-2 and TRBJ2-1; TRBD2 might be the D (6 bases). Trimming removed 1 base at V and 8 bases at J, with 21 bases between. Germline loops: CDR1 LGHNA, CDR2 YNFKEQ. The CDR3 is made up of 17 amino acids. DNA for the CDR3: TGTGCCAGCAGCCAAGCTACCGGGACTGGGGGTTTCCATGAGCAGTTCTTC. This encodes CASSQATGTGGFHEQFF.

V and J are TRBV2 and TRBJ1-1; 8 bases agree with TRBD1. CDR3 size: 15 residues. V was clipped by 2 bases and J by 5 bases; unmatched bases: 7. Germline V CDR1 and CDR2: SNHLY, FYNNEI. The CDR3 is CASSEYGGDRTEAFF. The CDR3 region has the DNA TGTGCCAGCAGTGAATATGGTGGGGACAGGACTGAAGCTTTCTTT. The full variable domain, its missing parts supplied by reference TRBV2 and TRBJ1-1, is EPEVTQTPSHQVTQMGQEVILRCVPISNHLYFYWYRQILGQKVEFLVSFYNNEISEKSEIFDDQFSVERPDGSNFTLKIRSTKLEDSAMYFCASSEYGGDRTEAFFGQGTRLTVV.